This TCR beta chain was recorded in a study of control samples from healthy donors and cancer patients. The CDR3 extends over 15 amino acids. The V gene's germline CDR1 is SGDLS and CDR2 YYNGEE. The V segment lost 0 bases and the J segment 6 bases; nucleotides outside the gene matches: 6. Only in-frame clones appear in the TCRdb table, and some are missing; sequencing was by immunoSEQ multiplex PCR. The data show roughly 69,000 clones, with around 87% seen just once and 2% to 2.5% held by the top ten. The sequenced sample consisted of PBMCs. The V and J genes are TRBV9 and TRBJ2-3, with 8 bases aligning to TRBD2. This receptor was identified in a woman aged 45-59 years with head and neck cancer. CDR3 region: CASSVAGGRIDTQYF. The DNA of the CDR3 is TGTGCCAGCAGCGTAGCGGGGGGGCGAATCGATACGCAGTATTTT.